This entry is about one T cell receptor (beta chain). What it binds is not known. After isolation, RNA underwent reverse transcription to generate cDNA as the sequencing template. Assay used: immunoSEQ multiplex PCR; TCRdb lists only in-frame clones, some missing. The repertoire holds 180,000 or so clones, with 50% to 75% as singletons. The treatment was: oral pan-JAK inhibitor, 5-10 mg twice daily. This CDR3 comprises 16 residues. The germline V and J ends were trimmed by 2 bases and 4 bases, with 14 bases remaining between them. The V gene's germline CDR1 is MNHEY and CDR2 SVGAGI. This record comes from a study of CD8+ T cells in alopecia areata. Study-wide results and limits: Tofacitinib significantly brought down scalp clonality and expanded CD8+ clones among top 100. Normal-skin resident alphabeta T cells also appear among scalp sample sequences.

The chain is built from TRBV6-5 and TRBJ2-2; perhaps TRBD1 as D (6 bases). The sequencing here drew on CD4+ T cells sorted from blood, taken at approximately week 56, from a patient treated with tofacitinib. The TCR comes from a human donor with alopecia areata. CDR3 in amino acids: CASSYGTGTTTGELFF. The CDR3 nucleotides read TGTGCCAGCAGTTACGGGACCGGGACAACCACCGGGGAGCTGTTTTTT.